The clone carrying this T cell receptor beta chain appeared many times. The antigen remains undetermined. Using RNA transcripts, the TCR beta CDR3 regions were amplified. Amplification began with first-round RT-PCR using HTBI primers, then second-round multiplex PCR was performed. TCRdb re-derived calls from the multiplex PCR reads in MiXCR, one entry per CDR3 protein. The table lists under 350,000 distinct CDR3 sequences, 15% to 20% of them singletons, with over 9% in the top ten. Exclusion criteria comprised other autoimmune diseases, uncontrolled infections, pregnancy or lactation in patients. The PBMCs had their origin in approximately 10 ml of fresh peripheral blood. The data were taken from a study of Graves' ophthalmopathy and Graves' hyperthyroidism. Across the study: Blood was drawn at initial diagnosis, before any treatment.

CDR3 length: 15 amino acids. In germline, CDR1 is SEHNR, CDR2 FQNEAQ (reference sequence). The ends were cut back, 3 bases at V and 4 bases at J, with 15 bases in the middle. Study-wide points: Sensitivity of roughly 64% and specificity of 72% to 80% were achieved by the model that predicted ophthalmopathy progression.

This sequence joins TRBV7-9 and TRBJ1-2; maybe TRBD1 (6 bases). This clonotype was obtained from an adult man with Graves' ophthalmopathy. Sequencing was carried out using peripheral blood. The CDR3 sequence: CASSLGAQRSYGYTF. In nucleotides, the CDR3 is TGTGCCAGCAGCTTGGGGGCCCAGAGGAGCTATGGCTACACCTTC.